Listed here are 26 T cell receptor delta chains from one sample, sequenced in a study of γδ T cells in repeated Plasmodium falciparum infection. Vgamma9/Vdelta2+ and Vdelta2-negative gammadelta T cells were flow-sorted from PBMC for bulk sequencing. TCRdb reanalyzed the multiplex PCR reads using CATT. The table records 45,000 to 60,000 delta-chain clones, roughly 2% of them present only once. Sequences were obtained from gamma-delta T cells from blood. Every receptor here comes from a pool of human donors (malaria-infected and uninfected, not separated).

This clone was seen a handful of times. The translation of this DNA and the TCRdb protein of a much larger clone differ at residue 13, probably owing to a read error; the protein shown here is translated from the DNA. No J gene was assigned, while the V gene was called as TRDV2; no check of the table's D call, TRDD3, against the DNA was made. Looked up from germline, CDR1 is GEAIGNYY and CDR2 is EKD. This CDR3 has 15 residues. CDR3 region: CACDPLGAGDDKFIF. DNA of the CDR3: TGTGCCTGTGACCCCCTGGGTGCGGGAGACGATAAATTCATCTTT.

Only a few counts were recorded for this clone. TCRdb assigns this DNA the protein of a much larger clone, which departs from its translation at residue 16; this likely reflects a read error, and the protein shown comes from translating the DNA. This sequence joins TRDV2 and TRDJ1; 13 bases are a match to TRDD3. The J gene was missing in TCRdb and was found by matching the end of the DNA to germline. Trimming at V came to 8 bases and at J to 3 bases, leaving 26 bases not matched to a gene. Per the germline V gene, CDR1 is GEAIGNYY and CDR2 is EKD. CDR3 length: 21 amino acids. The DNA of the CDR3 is TGTGCCTCCCGACCGAAATACCTTTACTACTGGGGGATACGGGACTCCGATAAACTCATCTTT. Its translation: CASRPKYLYYWGIRDSDKLIF.

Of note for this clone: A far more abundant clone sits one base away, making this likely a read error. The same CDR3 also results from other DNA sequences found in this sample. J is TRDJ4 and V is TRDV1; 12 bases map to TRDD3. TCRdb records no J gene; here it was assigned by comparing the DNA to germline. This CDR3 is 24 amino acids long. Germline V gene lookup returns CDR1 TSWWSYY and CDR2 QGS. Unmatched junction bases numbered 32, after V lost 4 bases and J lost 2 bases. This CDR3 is CALGGNSASYPYWGILDDTRPLIF. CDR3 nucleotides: TGTGCTCTTGGGGGAAACTCCGCTTCCTACCCATACTGGGGGATACTAGATGATACTAGACCCCTGATCTTT.

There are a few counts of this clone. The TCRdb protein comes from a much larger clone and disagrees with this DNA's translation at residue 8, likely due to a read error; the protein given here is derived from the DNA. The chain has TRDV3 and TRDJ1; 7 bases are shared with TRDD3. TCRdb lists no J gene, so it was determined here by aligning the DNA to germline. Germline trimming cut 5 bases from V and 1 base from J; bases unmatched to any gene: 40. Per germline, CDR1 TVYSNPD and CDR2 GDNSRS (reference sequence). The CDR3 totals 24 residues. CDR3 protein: CAHGVSFSYWGLTRVRSCTDKLIF. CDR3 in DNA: TGTGCCCATGGGGTCTCCTTTTCATACTGGGGACTAACAAGGGTTCGATCTTGCACCGATAAACTCATCTTT.

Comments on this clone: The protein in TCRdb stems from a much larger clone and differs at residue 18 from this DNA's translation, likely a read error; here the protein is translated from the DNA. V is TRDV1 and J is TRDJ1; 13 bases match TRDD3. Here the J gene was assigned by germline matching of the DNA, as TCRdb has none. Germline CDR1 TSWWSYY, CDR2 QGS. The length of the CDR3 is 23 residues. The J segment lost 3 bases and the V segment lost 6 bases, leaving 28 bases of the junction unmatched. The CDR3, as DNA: TGTGCTCTTGGCCGCTTTTACAATTCGGTACTGGGGGATACGCTCCTGTACGCCGATAAACTCATCTTT. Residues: CALGRFYNSVLGDTLLYADKLIF.

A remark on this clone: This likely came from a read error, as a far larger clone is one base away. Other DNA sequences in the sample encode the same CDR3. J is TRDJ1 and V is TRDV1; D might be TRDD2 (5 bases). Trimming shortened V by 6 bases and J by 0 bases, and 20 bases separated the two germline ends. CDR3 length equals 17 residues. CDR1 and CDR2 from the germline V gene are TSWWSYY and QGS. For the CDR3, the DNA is TGTGCTCTTGGAGAAGCTTTTCCTCCCGAATACACCGATAAACTCATCTTT. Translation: CALGEAFPPEYTDKLIF.

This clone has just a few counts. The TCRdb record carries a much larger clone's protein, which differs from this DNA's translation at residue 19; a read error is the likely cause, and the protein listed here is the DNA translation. The CDR3 region is CALGETRPYWGIRGWDTRRMFF. CDR3 bases: TGTGCTCTTGGGGAAACACGGCCCTACTGGGGGATACGCGGGTGGGACACCCGACGGATGTTTTTC. This rearrangement joins TRDV1 to TRDJ3; 13 nucleotides align to TRDD3. The J gene, left out of TCRdb, was set here by checking the DNA against germline. Germline V gene sequence: CDR1 TSWWSYY, CDR2 QGS. The CDR3 is 22 residues long.

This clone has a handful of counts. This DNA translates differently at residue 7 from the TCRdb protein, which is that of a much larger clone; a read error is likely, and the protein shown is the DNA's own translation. CDR3 region: CAFSFLWAYWGIRSYTDKLIF. CDR3 DNA sequence: TGTGCCTTTTCCTTCCTATGGGCATACTGGGGGATACGCTCGTACACCGATAAACTCATCTTT. This chain connects TRDV3 to TRDJ1, with TRDD3 matching over 13 bases. No J gene is reported in TCRdb; it was inferred here by comparing the DNA with germline. The CDR3 is 21 residues long. V lost 2 bases and J lost 0; bases outside the gene matches: 21. Germline V gene lookup returns CDR1 TVYSNPD and CDR2 GDNSRS (reference sequence).

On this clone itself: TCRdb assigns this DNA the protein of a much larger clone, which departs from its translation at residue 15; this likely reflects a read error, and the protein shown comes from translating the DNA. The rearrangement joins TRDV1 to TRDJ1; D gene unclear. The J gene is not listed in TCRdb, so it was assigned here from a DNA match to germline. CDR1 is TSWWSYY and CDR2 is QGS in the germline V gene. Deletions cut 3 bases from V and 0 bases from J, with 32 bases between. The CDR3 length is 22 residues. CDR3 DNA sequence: TGTGCTCTTGGGGACCCTTGGCCCCATCTTCTACGTACCGGGAAGTACACCGATAAACTCATCTTT. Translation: CALGDPWPHLLRTGKYTDKLIF.

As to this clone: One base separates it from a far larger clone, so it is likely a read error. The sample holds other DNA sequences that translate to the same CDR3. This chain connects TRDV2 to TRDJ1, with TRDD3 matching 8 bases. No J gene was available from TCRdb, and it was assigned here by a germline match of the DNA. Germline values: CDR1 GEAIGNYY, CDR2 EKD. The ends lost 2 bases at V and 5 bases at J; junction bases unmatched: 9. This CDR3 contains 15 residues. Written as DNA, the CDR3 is TGTGCCTGTGACAGCCTGGGGGACCTCTCTGATAAACTCATCTTT. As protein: CACDSLGDLSDKLIF.

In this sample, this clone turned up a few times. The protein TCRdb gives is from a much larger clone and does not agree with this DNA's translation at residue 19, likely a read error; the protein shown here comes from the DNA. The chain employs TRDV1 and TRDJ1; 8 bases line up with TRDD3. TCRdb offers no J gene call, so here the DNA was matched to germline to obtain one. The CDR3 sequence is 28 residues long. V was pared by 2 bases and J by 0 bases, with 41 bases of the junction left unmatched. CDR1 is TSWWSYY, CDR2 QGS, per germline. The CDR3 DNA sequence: TGTGCTCTTGGGGAATGGCGCCTACGAAGTATTGTAGAGGATACTTACTGGGGGGTACGGTCGTACACCGATAAACTCATCTTT. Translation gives CALGEWRLRSIVEDTYWGVRSYTDKLIF.

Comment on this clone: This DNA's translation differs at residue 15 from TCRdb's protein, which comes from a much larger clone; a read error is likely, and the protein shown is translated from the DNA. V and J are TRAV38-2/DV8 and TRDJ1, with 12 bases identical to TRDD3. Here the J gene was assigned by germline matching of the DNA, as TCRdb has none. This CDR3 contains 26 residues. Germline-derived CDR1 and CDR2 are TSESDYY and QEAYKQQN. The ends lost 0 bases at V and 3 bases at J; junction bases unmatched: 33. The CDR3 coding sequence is TGTGCTTATAGGAGCGCGTGGGCCCATCCTCTCAAAGACCGGCACTGGGGGATACCAATCTCCGATAAACTCATCTTT. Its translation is CAYRSAWAHPLKDRHWGIPISDKLIF.

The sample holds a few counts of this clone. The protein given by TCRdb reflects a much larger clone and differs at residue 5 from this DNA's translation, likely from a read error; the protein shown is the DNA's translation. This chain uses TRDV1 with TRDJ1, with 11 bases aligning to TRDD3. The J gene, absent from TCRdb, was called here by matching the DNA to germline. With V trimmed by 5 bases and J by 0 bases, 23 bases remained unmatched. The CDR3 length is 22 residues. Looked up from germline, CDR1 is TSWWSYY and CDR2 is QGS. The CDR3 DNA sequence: TGTGCTCTTGGGAAAACTCCACCTTACTGGGGGATATCGAGGAGGTACACCGATAAACTCATCTTT. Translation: CALGKTPPYWGISRRYTDKLIF.

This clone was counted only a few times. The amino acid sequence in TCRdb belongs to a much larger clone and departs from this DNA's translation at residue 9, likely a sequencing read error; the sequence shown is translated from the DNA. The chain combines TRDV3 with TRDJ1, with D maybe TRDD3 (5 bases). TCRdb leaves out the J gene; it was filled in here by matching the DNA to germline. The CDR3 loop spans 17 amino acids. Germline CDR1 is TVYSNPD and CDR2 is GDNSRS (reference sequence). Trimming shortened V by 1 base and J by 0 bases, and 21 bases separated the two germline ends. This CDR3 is CAFNGNPGRLYTDKLIF. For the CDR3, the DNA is TGTGCCTTTAATGGTAATCCTGGGAGACTGTACACCGATAAACTCATCTTT.

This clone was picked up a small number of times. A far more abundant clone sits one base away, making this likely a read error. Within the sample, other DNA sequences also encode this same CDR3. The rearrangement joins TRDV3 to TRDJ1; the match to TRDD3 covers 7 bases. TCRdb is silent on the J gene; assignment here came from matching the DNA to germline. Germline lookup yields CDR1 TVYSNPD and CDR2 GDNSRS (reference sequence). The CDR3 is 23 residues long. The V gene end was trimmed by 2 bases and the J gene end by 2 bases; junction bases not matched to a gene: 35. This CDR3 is CAFPGPPTGDSSYLFLYTDKLIF. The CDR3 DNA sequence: TGTGCCTTTCCCGGGCCCCCTACTGGGGATAGTAGCTACCTTTTTTTGTATACCGATAAACTCATCTTT.

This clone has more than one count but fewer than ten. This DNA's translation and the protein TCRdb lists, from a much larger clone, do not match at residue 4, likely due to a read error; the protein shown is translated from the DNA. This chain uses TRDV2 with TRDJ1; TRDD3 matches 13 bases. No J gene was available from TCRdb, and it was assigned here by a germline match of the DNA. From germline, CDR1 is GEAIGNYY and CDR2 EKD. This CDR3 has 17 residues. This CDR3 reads CACNTVTGGYAPVPLIF. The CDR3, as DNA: TGTGCCTGTAACACCGTGACTGGGGGATACGCGCCCGTTCCACTCATCTTT.

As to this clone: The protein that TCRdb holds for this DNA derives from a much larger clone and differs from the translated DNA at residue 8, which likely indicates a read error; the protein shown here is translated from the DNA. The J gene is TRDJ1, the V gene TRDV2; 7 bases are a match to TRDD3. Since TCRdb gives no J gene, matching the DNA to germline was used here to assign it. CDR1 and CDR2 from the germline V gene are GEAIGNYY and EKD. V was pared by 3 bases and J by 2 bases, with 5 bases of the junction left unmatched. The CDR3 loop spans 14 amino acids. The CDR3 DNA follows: TGTGCCTGTGACTCACTGGGGAATACCGATAAACTCATCTTT. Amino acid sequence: CACDSLGNTDKLIF.

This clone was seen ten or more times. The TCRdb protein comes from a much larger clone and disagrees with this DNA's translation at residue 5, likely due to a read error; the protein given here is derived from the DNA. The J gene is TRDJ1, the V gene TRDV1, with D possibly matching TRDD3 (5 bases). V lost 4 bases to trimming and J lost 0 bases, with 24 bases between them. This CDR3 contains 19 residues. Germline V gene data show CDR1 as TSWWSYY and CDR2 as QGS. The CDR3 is CALGGPHINAGGHTDKLIF. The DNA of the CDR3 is TGTGCTCTTGGGGGACCCCACATTAATGCAGGGGGGCACACCGATAAACTCATCTTT.

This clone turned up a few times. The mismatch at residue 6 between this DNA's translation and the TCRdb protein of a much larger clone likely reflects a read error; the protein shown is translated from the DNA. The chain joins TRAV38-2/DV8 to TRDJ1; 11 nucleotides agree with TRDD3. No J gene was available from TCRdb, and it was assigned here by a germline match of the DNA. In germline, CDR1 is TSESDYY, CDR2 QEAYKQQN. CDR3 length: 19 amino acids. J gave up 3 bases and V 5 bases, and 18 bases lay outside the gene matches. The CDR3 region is CAYSPCGEAVGDTSDKLIF. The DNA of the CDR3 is TGTGCTTATAGTCCCTGCGGTGAGGCGGTGGGGGATACGTCCGATAAACTCATCTTT.

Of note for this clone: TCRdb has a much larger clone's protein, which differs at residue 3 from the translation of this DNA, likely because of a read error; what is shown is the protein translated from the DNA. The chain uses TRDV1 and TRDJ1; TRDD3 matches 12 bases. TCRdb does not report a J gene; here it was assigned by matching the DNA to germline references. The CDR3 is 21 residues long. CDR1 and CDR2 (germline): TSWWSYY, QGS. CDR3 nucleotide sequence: TGTGCTCCTGGGGTCCCACGGGCCTTCTTTTATTACTGGGGGATACCCGATAAACTCATCTTT. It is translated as CAPGVPRAFFYYWGIPDKLIF.

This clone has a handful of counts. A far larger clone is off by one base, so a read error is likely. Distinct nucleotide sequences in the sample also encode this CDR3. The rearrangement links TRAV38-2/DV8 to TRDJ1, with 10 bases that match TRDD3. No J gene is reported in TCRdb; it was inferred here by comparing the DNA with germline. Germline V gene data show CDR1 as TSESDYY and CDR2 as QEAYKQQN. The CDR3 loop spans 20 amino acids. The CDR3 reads CAYKGPRYWGILPDTDKLIF. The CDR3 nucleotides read TGTGCCTATAAAGGGCCCCGCTACTGGGGGATCCTTCCCGATACCGATAAACTCATCTTT.

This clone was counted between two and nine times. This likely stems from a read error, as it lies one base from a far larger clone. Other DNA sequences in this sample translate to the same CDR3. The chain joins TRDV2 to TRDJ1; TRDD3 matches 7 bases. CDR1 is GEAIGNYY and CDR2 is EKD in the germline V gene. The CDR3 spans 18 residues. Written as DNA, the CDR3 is TGTGCCTGTGACACAGAAGGATACGCGGGGTTGTACACCGATAAACTTATCTTT. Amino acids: CACDTEGYAGLYTDKLIF.

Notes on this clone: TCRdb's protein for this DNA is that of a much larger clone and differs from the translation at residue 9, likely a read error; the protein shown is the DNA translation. The chain's CDR3 is CALGEAPILCGIKLIF. CDR3 bases: TGTGCTCTTGGGGAGGCTCCCATCCTTTGTGGGATTAAACTCATCTTT. The chain joins TRDV1 to TRDJ1, with D possibly being TRDD3 (5 bases). The J gene, left out of TCRdb, was set here by checking the DNA against germline. The germline gives CDR1 TSWWSYY, CDR2 QGS. Trimming shortened V by 3 bases and J by 7 bases, and 21 bases separated the two germline ends. There are 16 residues in the CDR3.

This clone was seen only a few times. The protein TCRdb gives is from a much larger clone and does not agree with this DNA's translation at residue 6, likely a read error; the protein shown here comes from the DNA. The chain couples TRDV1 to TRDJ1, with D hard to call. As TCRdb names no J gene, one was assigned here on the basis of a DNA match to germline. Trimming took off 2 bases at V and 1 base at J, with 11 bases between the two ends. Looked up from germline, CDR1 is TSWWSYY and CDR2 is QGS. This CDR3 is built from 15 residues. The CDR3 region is CALGERIESTDKLIF. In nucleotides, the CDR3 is TGTGCTCTTGGGGAAAGGATTGAGAGCACCGATAAACTCATCTTT.

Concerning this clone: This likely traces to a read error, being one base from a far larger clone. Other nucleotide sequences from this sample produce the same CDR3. Here the CDR3 reads CALGPYRAPSYVFTGGRYTDKLIF. The CDR3, as DNA: TGTGCTCTTGGACCATATCGGGCCCCTTCCTACGTGTTTACTGGGGGCCGTTACACTGATAAACTCATCTTT. The chain is built from TRDV1 and TRDJ1; a possible D gene is TRDD2 (9 bases). The J gene, left out of TCRdb, was set here by checking the DNA against germline. Germline V CDR1 and CDR2: TSWWSYY, QGS. The CDR3 loop spans 24 amino acids.

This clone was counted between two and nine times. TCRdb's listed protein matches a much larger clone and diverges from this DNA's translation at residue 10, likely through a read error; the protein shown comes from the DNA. DNA of the CDR3: TGTGCCTGTGACACCGTCTCTGGGGGATTCAACGATAAACTCATCTTT. Its translation is CACDTVSGGFNDKLIF. The V gene is TRDV2, the J gene TRDJ1, with 9 bases that match TRDD3. The J gene was not available in TCRdb and was assigned here by matching the DNA to germline segments. V dropped 0 bases and J dropped 4; count of bases not matched to a gene: 8. Germline V lookup: CDR1 GEAIGNYY, CDR2 EKD. The CDR3 loop spans 16 amino acids.